Sequencing of this T cell receptor beta chain was carried out in a study of blood T cell repertoires in COVID-19 (dated by TCRdb to about 2020). For the wider study: Samples from collaborators originated in the United States, Italy and Spain and spanned both the acute and convalescent phases of COVID-19. Samples were obtained from the ongoing ImmuneRACE study (first 160 participants) and from over 1,000 subjects provided by 6 global collaborators. A de-identified subject ID, COVID-19 status, age in years and sex were almost always included in the sample metadata. The repertoires were made available in a free public database intended to serve as a resource for research on the immune response to SARS-CoV-2. Where available, HLA class I and class II types were obtained from metadata supplied by the sample provider rather than from assay-based typing. The material from the prospective study consisted of cDNA or gDNA derived from T cells, B-cell-depleted T cells, or PBMCs. Deeply sampled blood TCRbeta repertoires from subjects exposed to, actively infected with, or recovered from COVID-19 were included in the dataset.

Participants in the prospective study were enrolled through a virtual design, were aged about 18 to 90 years, and lived in roughly 24 United States geographic areas. To assign participants to cohorts, the prospective study relied on clinical history that participants themselves reported in a screening survey and a study questionnaire. Recovered participants in ImmuneRACE Cohort 3 were defined by two consecutive negative NP/OP PCR tests, clearance by a healthcare professional, or resolution of symptoms. Each participant in the prospective study had whole blood, serum and a nasopharyngeal or oropharyngeal swab collected by mobile phlebotomists. Participants in the prospective study had the option to provide additional blood draws and questionnaires over a roughly two-month period. Before DNA extraction, prospective study blood samples were shipped either frozen or at room temperature. TCRbeta CDR3 regions were amplified from genomic DNA using the immunoSEQ Assay, a bias-controlled multiplex PCR. As for how the authors treated the data: Within the assay, amplification of reference gene primers was used to estimate how many nucleated cells each sample contained. To quantify the absolute abundance of each unique TCRbeta CDR3 rearrangement, sequence reads were collapsed and filtered. Productive Simpson clonality was computed per sample as the square root of Simpson's diversity index over productive rearrangements. TCRdb stores this immuneACCESS table with in-frame sequences only. Part of the clones is absent; in the studies checked, under half of the shortfall reflects unresolved V genes, and no reason is known for the rest. The D gene and trimming were derived from the DNA, and the V and J assignments and clone size from that table. The sample profile shows a few hundred thousand clones; around 90% of them were found once. The biggest ten clones account for about 1.5% of the sample.

The CDR3 covers 13 residues, taking in both the cysteine and the phenylalanine. Only the CDR3 part of the read is kept: 39 bases, read in frame from the first base. The germline V gene (reference sequence) sets CDR1 to SEHNR and CDR2 to FQNEAQ. V loses 3 bases, J loses 2 bases, and the germline ends lie 7 bases apart. A single count supports this clone. This receptor's antigen is unknown. The record has no base qualities; no much larger clone is one base away. Study-level results and caveats: Clinical and demographic metadata were provided uncurated, with the amount varying by source and participant.

The specimen was PBMCs or T cells enriched from blood (not recorded which). The sequence came from a woman aged 50 to 60 who had recovered from COVID-19. The chain couples TRBV7-9 to TRBJ2-5; TRBD1 is possibly the D segment (6 matching bases). The sequenced DNA: TGTGCCAGCAGCTTCGGGACACAAGAGACCCAGTACTTC. This translates into CASSFGTQETQYF.